The source of this TCR beta chain is a study of blood T cell repertoires in COVID-19. As for the study in general: From T cells, B-cell-depleted T cells, or PBMCs came the material, which was cDNA or gDNA.

Germline V gene data show CDR1 as MNHEY and CDR2 as SVGAGI. V shed 6 bases and J 7 bases; nucleotides not matched to a gene: 6. The CDR3 covers 12 residues. The authors' processing: Cell counts per sample came from amplifying reference gene primers. Sequencing used immunoSEQ multiplex PCR; TCRdb keeps in-frame clones, though not all of them. V and J calls and clone size are copied from that table; D and trimming were computed from the DNA. This sample carries about 64,000 clones, more than 70% of them seen once, and the ten largest clones take roughly 9.1%. The age range of participants was about 18 to 89 years, with residence in roughly 25 US areas.

The genes are TRBV6-5 and TRBJ2-7; 7 bases agree with TRBD1. The receptor comes from a woman in her forties who had recovered from COVID-19. The sequenced sample was PBMCs or T cells enriched from blood (not recorded which). The CDR3 sequence: CASSQTGKEQYF. CDR3 nucleotides: TGTGCCAGCAGCCAGACAGGGAAGGAGCAGTACTTC.